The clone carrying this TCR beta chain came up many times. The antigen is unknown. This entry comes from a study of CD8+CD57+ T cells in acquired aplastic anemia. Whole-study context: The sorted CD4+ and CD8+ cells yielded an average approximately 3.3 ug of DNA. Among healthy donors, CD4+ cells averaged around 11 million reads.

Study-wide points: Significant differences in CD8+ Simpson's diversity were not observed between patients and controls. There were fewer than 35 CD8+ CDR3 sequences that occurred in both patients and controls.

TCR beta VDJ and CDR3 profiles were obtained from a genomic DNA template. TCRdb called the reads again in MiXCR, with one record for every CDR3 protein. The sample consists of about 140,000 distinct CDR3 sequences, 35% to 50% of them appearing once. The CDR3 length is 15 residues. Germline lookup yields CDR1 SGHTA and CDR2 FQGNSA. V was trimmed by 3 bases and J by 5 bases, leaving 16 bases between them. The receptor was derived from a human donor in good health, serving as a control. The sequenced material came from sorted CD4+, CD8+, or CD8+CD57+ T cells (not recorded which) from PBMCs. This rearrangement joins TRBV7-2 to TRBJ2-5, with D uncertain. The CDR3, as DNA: TGTGCCAGCAGCTTGAGGAGTTACGTGGGTGAGACCCAGTACTTC. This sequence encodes CASSLRSYVGETQYF.